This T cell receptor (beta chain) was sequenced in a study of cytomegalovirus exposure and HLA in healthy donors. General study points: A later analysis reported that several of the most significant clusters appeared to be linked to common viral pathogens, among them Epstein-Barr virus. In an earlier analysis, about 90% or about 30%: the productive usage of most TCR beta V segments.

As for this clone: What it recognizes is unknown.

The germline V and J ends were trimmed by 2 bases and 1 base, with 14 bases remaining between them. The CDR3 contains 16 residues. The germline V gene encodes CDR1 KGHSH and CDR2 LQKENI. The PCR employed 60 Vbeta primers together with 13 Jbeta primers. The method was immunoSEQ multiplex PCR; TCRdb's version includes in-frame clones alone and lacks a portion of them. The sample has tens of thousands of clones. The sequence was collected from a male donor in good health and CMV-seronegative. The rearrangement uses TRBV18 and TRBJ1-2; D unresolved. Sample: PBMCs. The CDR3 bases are TGTGCCAGCTCACCAACTCCGAACAGAGATAACTATGGCTACACCTTC. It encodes CASSPTPNRDNYGYTF. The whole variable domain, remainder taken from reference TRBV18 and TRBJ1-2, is NAGVMQNPRHLVRRRGQEARLRCSPMKGHSHVYWYRQLPEEGLKFMVYLQKENIIDESGMPKERFSAEFPKEGPSILRIQQVVRGDSAAYFCASSPTPNRDNYGYTFGSGTRLTVV.